The clone carrying this T cell receptor beta chain was seen a few times. The Seattle patients joined while their infection was active and were tracked longitudinally afterward. This record comes from a study of blood T cell repertoires in COVID-19. Overall study context: Specimens from acute and convalescent COVID-19 originated in the United States, Italy and Spain.

Here immunoSEQ multiplex PCR was the method, and the copy in TCRdb shows in-frame clones only, minus some. This table has roughly 190,000 clones, 80% to 85% appearing once. Germline values: CDR1 LNHNV, CDR2 YYDKDF (reference sequence). Trimming took 6 bases from V and 4 from J; bases not matched to a gene: 7. CDR3 length equals 15 residues. This rearrangement joins TRBV15 to TRBJ2-1; 9 nucleotides agree with TRBD1. This clonotype was obtained from an older woman with COVID-19, enrolled during active disease. The sequenced sample was peripheral blood. This CDR3 is CATSFGGQGYNEQFF. For the CDR3, the DNA is TGTGCCACCAGTTTTGGGGGACAGGGTTACAATGAGCAGTTCTTC.